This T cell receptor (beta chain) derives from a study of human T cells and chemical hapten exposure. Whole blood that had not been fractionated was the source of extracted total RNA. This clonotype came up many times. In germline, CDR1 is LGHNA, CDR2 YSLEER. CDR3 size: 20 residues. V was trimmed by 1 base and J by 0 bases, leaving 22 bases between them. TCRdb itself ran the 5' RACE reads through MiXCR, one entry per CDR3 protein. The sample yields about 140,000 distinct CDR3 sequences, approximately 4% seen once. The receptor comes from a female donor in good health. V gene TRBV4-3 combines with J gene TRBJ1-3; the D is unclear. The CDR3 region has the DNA TGCGCCAGCAGCCAAGTCTCTCCAGGCCGCGCTATTGGCTCTGGAAACACCATATATTTT. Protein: CASSQVSPGRAIGSGNTIYF.